This T cell receptor (beta chain) stems from a study of T cell changes during pregnancy in multiple sclerosis. Clones were sequenced by immunoSEQ multiplex PCR, and TCRdb holds only the in-frame ones, with some missing. This repertoire shows approximately 20,000 clones, about 90% found once; its top ten account for about 5%. The V end was cut by 1 base, the J end by 2 bases, with 10 bases between. Germline V CDR1 and CDR2: SGHNT, YYREEE (reference sequence). This CDR3 has 14 amino acids. The chain joins TRBV5-4 to TRBJ2-7, with D possibly TRBD2 on 5 matching bases. The TCR sequence derives from a female donor in good health, enrolled as a control in a pregnancy study. This specimen was CD8+ T cells from peripheral blood mononuclear cells, taken after pregnancy. CDR3 sequence reads: CASSLRESTYEQYF. CDR3 nucleotide sequence: TGTGCCAGCAGCTTGAGGGAGTCCACCTACGAGCAGTACTTC.